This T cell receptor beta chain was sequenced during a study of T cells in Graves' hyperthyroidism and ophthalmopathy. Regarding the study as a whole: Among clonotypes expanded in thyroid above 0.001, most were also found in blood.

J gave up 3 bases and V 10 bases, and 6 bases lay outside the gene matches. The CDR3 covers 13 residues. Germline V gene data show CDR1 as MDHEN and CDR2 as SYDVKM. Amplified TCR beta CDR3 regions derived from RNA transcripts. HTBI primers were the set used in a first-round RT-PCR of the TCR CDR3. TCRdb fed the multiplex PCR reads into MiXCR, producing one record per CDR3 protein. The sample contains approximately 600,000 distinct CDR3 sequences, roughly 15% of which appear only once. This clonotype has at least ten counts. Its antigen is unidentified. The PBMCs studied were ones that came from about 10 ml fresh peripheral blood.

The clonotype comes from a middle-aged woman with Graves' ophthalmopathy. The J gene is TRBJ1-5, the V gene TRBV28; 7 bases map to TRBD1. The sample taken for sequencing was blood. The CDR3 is CATTQGFNQPQHF. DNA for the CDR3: TGTGCCACGACACAGGGGTTCAATCAGCCCCAGCATTTT.